A selection of T cell receptor beta chains follows, all from one sample in a study of T cells in Graves' hyperthyroidism and ophthalmopathy. MiXCR, applied by TCRdb to the multiplex PCR reads, yields one record per CDR3 protein. The table lists 540,000 or so distinct CDR3 sequences, approximately 44% of them singletons, with around 17% in the top ten. The sequenced material came from peripheral blood or thyroid tissue (not recorded which). These receptors were taken from an adult woman with Graves' disease, either hyperthyroidism or ophthalmopathy (not recorded which). Each CDR3 is given with its conserved first and last residue. The order of the fields is CDR3 length, clone size, J gene, D gene, V gene, CDR3 DNA, CDR3 protein. A D gene is named only where the DNA matches it firmly. Clone size is not always given. Where it is, it says once, few, many or a class for expanded clones.

15	.	TRBJ2-5	TRBD2	TRBV20-1	TGCAGTGCTCCCCAGCGGGAGGGCCAAGGACAGACCCAGTACTTC	CSAPQREGQGQTQYF
14	.	TRBJ2-7	.	TRBV7-2	TGTGCCAGTACCTACGACAGTCGATCCTACGAGCAGTACTTC	CASTYDSRSYEQYF
11	.	TRBJ2-7	TRBD1	TRBV12-3/TRBV12-4	TGTGCCAGCAGACCGGGACAGGATCAGTACTTC	CASRPGQDQYF
14	few	TRBJ2-7	.	TRBV20-1	TGCAGTGCTAGAGCTTCCGGGACGATCCACGAGCAGTACTTC	CSARASGTIHEQYF
12	many	TRBJ1-2	.	TRBV12-3/TRBV12-4	TGTGCCAGCAGTTTCTCGGGGGCTGGCTACACCTTC	CASSFSGAGYTF
11	.	TRBJ2-5	.	TRBV24-1	TGTGCCACGGGACTGCAAGAGCCCCAGTACTTC	CATGLQEPQYF
14	.	TRBJ1-4	TRBD1	TRBV10-3	TGTGCTTCCATCCCCGACAGGGTCGATGAAAAACTGTTTTTT	CASIPDRVDEKLFF
16	.	TRBJ2-5	TRBD1	TRBV20-1	TGCAGTGCTTACGGCGGGGACAGGGGAGGCCAAGAGACCCAGTACTTC	CSAYGGDRGGQETQYF
18	many	TRBJ1-5	.	TRBV15	TGTGCCACCAGCAGAGATCCGTATCCGGCCGAAATTAATCAGCCCCAGCATTTT	CATSRDPYPAEINQPQHF
10	few	TRBJ1-1	.	TRBV20-1	TGCATGTTTAGGTACACTGAAGCTTTCTTT	CMFRYTEAFF
15	.	TRBJ2-2	.	TRBV7-6	TGTGCCAGCAGCGCCCCCGACGGGGTTGGCGGGGAGCTGTTTTTT	CASSAPDGVGGELFF
15	many	TRBJ1-5	.	TRBV9	TGTGCCAGCAGCGTTGGTGGGAAAGTGGGACAGCCCCAGCATTTT	CASSVGGKVGQPQHF
14	.	TRBJ2-7	.	TRBV7-8	TGTGCCAGCAGCTCCTTGACAGTTTCCTACGAGCAGTACTTC	CASSSLTVSYEQYF
19	.	TRBJ2-2	.	TRBV19	TGTGCCAGTAGTCAGGGATCCCGGATTGGACGCGTCTTCACCGGGGAGCTGTTTTTT	CASSQGSRIGRVFTGELFF
17	.	TRBJ1-1	.	TRBV7-6	TGTGCCAGCAGCTTAGTCGCAGGGTATGGAATGAACACTGAAGCTTTCTTT	CASSLVAGYGMNTEAFF
14	many	TRBJ1-1	TRBD1	TRBV20-1	TGCAGTGCTAGGAGGACAGGCCCGAACACTGAAGCTTTCTTT	CSARRTGPNTEAFF
15	.	TRBJ2-2	TRBD1	TRBV13	TGTGCCAGCAGCCCCAGACAGGGAGAGGCCGGGGAGCTGTTTTTT	CASSPRQGEAGELFF
13	many	TRBJ2-2	.	TRBV7-9	TGTGCCAGCAGCCCGTCCCTGACCGGGGAGCTGTTTTTT	CASSPSLTGELFF
12	.	TRBJ2-2	.	TRBV28	TGTGCCAGCAGTTTGGGGTACTGGGAGCTGTTTTTT	CASSLGYWELFF
12	few	TRBJ1-5	.	TRBV15	TGTGCCACCGGATTAAGCAATCAGCCCCAGCATTTT	CATGLSNQPQHF
16	many	TRBJ2-2	.	TRBV20-1	TGCAGTGCTAGAGTACCAGGAGTGGTTTTGGGCGGGGAGCTGTTTTTT	CSARVPGVVLGGELFF
14	few	TRBJ2-2	.	TRBV28	TGTGCCAGCAGTTTGGGCAGGGAGGCCGGGGAGCTGTTTTTT	CASSLGREAGELFF
17	.	TRBJ1-2	TRBD1	TRBV7-8	TGTGCCAGCAGCGCCTACAACCGGGACAGCCTTAACTATGGCTACACCTTC	CASSAYNRDSLNYGYTF
16	many	TRBJ1-5	.	TRBV27	TGTGCCAGCAGTTCGGTGTCGGGGTATAGCAATCAGCCCCAGCATTTT	CASSSVSGYSNQPQHF
12	.	TRBJ1-5	.	TRBV20-1	TGCAGTGCCGTAGACAACAATCAGCCCCAGCATTTT	CSAVDNNQPQHF
14	many	TRBJ2-7	.	TRBV9	TGTGCCAGCAGCGTAAACACAAACCCCTACGAGCAGTACTTC	CASSVNTNPYEQYF
14	.	TRBJ1-4	TRBD1	TRBV7-2	TGTGCCAGCAACGACAGGGCTCGCGATGAAAAACTGTTTTTT	CASNDRARDEKLFF
17	many	TRBJ2-2	TRBD1	TRBV5-1	TGCGCCAGCATCAATATCCCGGGACAGGGTCGAACCGGGGAGCTGTTTTTT	CASINIPGQGRTGELFF
12	many	TRBJ1-4	.	TRBV5-5	TGTGCCAGCAGCAAGGCCCAAGACCACCTGTTTTTT	CASSKAQDHLFF
14	.	TRBJ1-6	TRBD1	TRBV20-1	TGCAGTGCTGGACGGGACAGCGCTAATTCACCCCTCCACTTT	CSAGRDSANSPLHF
14	many	TRBJ2-5	.	TRBV7-2	TGTGCCAGCAGCTCCGGGACATTGGGGGAGACCCAGTACTTC	CASSSGTLGETQYF
14	many	TRBJ1-6	.	TRBV5-1	TGCGCCAGCATGGACGGTGCTACCAATTCACCCCTCCACTTT	CASMDGATNSPLHF
14	many	TRBJ2-6	.	TRBV7-6	TGTGCCAGCAGCCGGTACTCTGGGGCCAACGTCCTGACTTTC	CASSRYSGANVLTF
13	.	TRBJ1-6	.	TRBV6-2/TRBV6-3	TGTGCCAGCGCCAGCGAGGAGGATTCACCCCTCCACTTT	CASASEEDSPLHF
14	.	TRBJ1-2	.	TRBV9	TGTGCCAGCAGCGTAGGGTACAGGGACTCTGGCTACACCTTC	CASSVGYRDSGYTF
18	.	TRBJ2-2	.	TRBV15	TGTGCCACCAGCAGCGGGTGGGGACACGGCTTACAGGGCGGGGAGCTGTTTTTT	CATSSGWGHGLQGGELFF
15	many	TRBJ1-1	.	TRBV11-2	TGTGCCAGCAGCTTAGCGACCCCAAGGGACACTGAAGCTTTCTTT	CASSLATPRDTEAFF
16	.	TRBJ2-5	TRBD2	TRBV12-3/TRBV12-4	TGTGCCAGCAGTTTGGGTAGCGGGTGGTTGGGAGAGACCCAGTACTTC	CASSLGSGWLGETQYF
15	many	TRBJ1-6	.	TRBV4-2	TGTGCCAGCAGCCAAGTGGACAGAACGAATTCACCCCTCCACTTT	CASSQVDRTNSPLHF
15	many	TRBJ1-5	.	TRBV2	TGTGCCAGCACCGAACACGGGTCAGGCAATCAGCCCCAGCATTTT	CASTEHGSGNQPQHF
15	.	TRBJ2-3	TRBD2	TRBV19	TGTGCCACATCACTAGCGGGGACTAGCACAGATACGCAGTATTTT	CATSLAGTSTDTQYF
14	.	TRBJ1-2	.	TRBV25-1	TGTGCCAGCAGTGATTTGATCAGAATCTATGGCTACACCTTC	CASSDLIRIYGYTF
14	once	TRBJ1-2	.	TRBV10-3	TGTGCCATCAGTGGTGAGCGGGGCCTTTATGGCTACACCTTC	CAISGERGLYGYTF
14	many	TRBJ1-5	.	TRBV19	TGTGCCAGCTCCCGAGGAAATAGCAATCAGCCCCAGCATTTT	CASSRGNSNQPQHF
14	.	TRBJ1-2	.	TRBV6-5	TGTGCCAGCAGTTTAAAGGAGGTTGGCTATGGCTACACCTTC	CASSLKEVGYGYTF
13	many	TRBJ2-6	.	TRBV7-9	TGTGCCAGCAGCCAGACGTTGGCCAACGTCCTGACTTTC	CASSQTLANVLTF
12	.	TRBJ2-7	TRBD2	TRBV20-1	TGCAGTGCCTGGGAGGGTACCTACGAGCAGTACTTC	CSAWEGTYEQYF
15	many	TRBJ1-3	.	TRBV5-1	TGCGCCAGCAGCTTGGATGGGGGAACTGGAAACACCATATATTTT	CASSLDGGTGNTIYF
13	many	TRBJ2-7	.	TRBV10-2	TGCGCCAGCAGTGAGGGGTTGGCGGGGGAGCAGTACTTC	CASSEGLAGEQYF
14	.	TRBJ1-5	TRBD1	TRBV10-3	TGTGCCATGGGGACAGGGTATAGCAATCAGCCCCAGCATTTT	CAMGTGYSNQPQHF
15	many	TRBJ1-2	.	TRBV12-3/TRBV12-4	TGTGCCAGCAGTCCGCCGGGTCCAGCTAACTATGGCTACACCTTC	CASSPPGPANYGYTF
10	.	TRBJ2-7	.	TRBV2	TGTGCCAGCAGTGAAAGCGAGCAGTACTTC	CASSESEQYF
12	many	TRBJ2-5	.	TRBV10-3	TGTGCCATAGGGGCTGGTCTGGAGACCCAGTACTTC	CAIGAGLETQYF
16	many	TRBJ2-7	TRBD2	TRBV6-6	TGTGCCAGCAGGATTAGCCCTAGCGGGAGGGCGTACGAGCAGTACTTC	CASRISPSGRAYEQYF
15	many	TRBJ2-2	TRBD2	TRBV5-1	TGCGCCAGCAGCAGGATAGCGGGAGGCACCGGGGAGCTGTTTTTT	CASSRIAGGTGELFF
18	.	TRBJ2-5	TRBD1	TRBV4-3	TGCGCCAGCAGCCCCGCTCCATCGCGACAGGGGGTACAAGAGACCCAGTACTTC	CASSPAPSRQGVQETQYF
14	few	TRBJ1-2	.	TRBV30	TGTGCCTGGAGCTACGGCGGGGTTAACTATGGCTACACCTTC	CAWSYGGVNYGYTF
14	once	TRBJ1-5	.	TRBV10-3	TGTGCCATCAGCGAAGGGCAGGAAAATCAGCCCCAGCATTTT	CAISEGQENQPQHF
17	many	TRBJ2-6	TRBD1	TRBV5-5	TGTGCCAGCAGCTCAGCACTCGCAGGGGGCCGGGCCAACGTCCTGACTTTC	CASSSALAGGRANVLTF
14	.	TRBJ1-2	.	TRBV5-1	TGCGCCAGCAGCTTGGCCGAACAGTTCTATGGCTACACCTTC	CASSLAEQFYGYTF